In its sample, the clone carrying this T cell receptor (beta chain) was seen a few times. The antigen remains unidentified. TCRdb ran MiXCR on the RT-PCR reads and lists one entry per CDR3 protein. The repertoire holds around 540,000 distinct CDR3 sequences, roughly 10% seen once, with approximately 10% in the top ten. This entry is derived from a study of response to subunit inactivated influenza vaccine. The CDR3 spans 13 residues. V was pared by 0 bases and J by 11 bases, with 6 bases of the junction left unmatched. Whole-study findings and limits: Each seasonal influenza vaccination, the authors suggested, recruits few new T cells.

This sample comprised PBMCs from blood, obtained on the day of vaccination. V and J are TRBV12-3 or TRBV12-4 and TRBJ1-1, with 7 bases matching TRBD1. The TCR originated in a man aged 45-60 years who received an inactivated influenza vaccine. The CDR3: CASSLALGTAAFF. The CDR3 bases are TGTGCCAGCAGTTTAGCGCTCGGGACAGCCGCTTTCTTT.